Here is one T cell receptor (beta chain) with its context. Its antigen is unknown. A read error is possible here, since a much larger clone lies one base away. CDR3 size: 14 residues. The germline V gene encodes CDR1 SQVTM and CDR2 ANQGSEA. With 6 bases removed from V and 4 bases from J, the gap between germline ends came to 17 bases. PCR was performed a second time for roughly 7 to 12 cycles using a sample-barcoded 5' primer and a J-beta primer mix. TCRdb itself ran the 5' RACE reads through MiXCR, one entry per CDR3 protein. The sample contains about 650,000 distinct CDR3 sequences, approximately 52% of which appear only once. The entry originates in a study of blood T cells in healthy people across ages. Notes on the study in general: Age brought a roughly linear fall in TCR beta diversity measured per million T cells. The diversity estimates, figures obtained from one million T cells, were considered underestimates.

V and J are TRBV29-1 and TRBJ2-3, with D unclear. The sequencing sample was made of blood. The sequence was obtained from a woman of 80 years or more in good health. The CDR3 protein is CSVLLAVNPDTQYF. CDR3 nucleotide sequence: TGCAGCGTCCTATTGGCGGTGAATCCAGATACGCAGTATTTT.